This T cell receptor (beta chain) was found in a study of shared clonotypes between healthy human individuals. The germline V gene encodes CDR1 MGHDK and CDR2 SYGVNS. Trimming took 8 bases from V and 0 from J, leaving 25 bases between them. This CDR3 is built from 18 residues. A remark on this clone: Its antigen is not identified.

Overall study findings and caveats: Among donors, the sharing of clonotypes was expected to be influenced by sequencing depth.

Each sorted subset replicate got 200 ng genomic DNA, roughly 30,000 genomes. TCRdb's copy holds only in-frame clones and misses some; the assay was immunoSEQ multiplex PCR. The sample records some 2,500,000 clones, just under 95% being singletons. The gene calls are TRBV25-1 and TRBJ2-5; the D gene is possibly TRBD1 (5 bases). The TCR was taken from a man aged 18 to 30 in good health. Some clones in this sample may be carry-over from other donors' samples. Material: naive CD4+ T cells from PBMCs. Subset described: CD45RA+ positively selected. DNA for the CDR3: TGTGCCAGCGCTCTCAAAGGGGAAAGGGTTCTGTACCAAGAGACCCAGTACTTC. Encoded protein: CASALKGERVLYQETQYF.